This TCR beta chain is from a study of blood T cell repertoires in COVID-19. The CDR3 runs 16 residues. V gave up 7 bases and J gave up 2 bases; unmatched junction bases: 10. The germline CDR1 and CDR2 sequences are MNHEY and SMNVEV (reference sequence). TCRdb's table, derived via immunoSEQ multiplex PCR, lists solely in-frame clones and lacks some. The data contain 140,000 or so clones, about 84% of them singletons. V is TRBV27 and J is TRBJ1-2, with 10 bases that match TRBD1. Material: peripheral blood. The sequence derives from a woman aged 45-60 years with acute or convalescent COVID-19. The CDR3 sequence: CASTQTGGAINYGYTF. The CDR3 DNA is TGTGCCAGCACCCAGACAGGGGGCGCCATAAACTATGGCTACACCTTC.